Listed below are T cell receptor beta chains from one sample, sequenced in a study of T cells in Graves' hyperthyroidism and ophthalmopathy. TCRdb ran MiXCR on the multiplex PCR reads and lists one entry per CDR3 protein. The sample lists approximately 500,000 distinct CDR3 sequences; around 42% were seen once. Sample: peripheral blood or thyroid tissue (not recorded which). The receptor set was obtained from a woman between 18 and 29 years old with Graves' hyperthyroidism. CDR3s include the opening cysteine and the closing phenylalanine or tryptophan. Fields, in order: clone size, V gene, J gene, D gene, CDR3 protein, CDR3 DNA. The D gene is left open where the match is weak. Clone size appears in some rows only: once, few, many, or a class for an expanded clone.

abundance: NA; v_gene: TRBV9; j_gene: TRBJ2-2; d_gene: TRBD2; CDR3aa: CASSPLGLANTGELFF; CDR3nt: TGTGCCAGCAGCCCTCTAGGACTAGCCAACACCGGGGAGCTGTTTTTT
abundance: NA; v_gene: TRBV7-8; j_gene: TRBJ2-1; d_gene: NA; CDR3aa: CASSFQRTVTYNEQFF; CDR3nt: TGTGCCAGCAGCTTTCAGAGAACAGTTACCTACAATGAGCAGTTCTTC
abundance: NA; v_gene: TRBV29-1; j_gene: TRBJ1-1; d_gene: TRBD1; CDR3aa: CSGQGEAFF; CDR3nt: TGCAGCGGACAGGGTGAAGCTTTCTTT
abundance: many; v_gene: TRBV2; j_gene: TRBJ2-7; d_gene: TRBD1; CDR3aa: CASSASGGQGESYRYEQYF; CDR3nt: TGTGCCAGCAGTGCGAGCGGGGGACAGGGGGAATCCTATAGGTACGAGCAGTACTTC
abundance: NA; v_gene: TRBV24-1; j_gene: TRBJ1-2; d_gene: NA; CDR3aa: CATSNHGEVGYTF; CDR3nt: TGTGCCACCAGTAATCACGGCGAAGTGGGCTACACCTTC
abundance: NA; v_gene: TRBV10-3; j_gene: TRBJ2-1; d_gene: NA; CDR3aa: CAIREGRDPGEQFF; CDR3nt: TGTGCCATCAGAGAAGGACGAGACCCTGGTGAGCAGTTCTTC
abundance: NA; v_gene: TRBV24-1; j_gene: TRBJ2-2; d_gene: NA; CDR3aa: CATSVPDGAHTGELFF; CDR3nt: TGTGCCACCAGTGTTCCAGACGGGGCCCACACCGGGGAGCTGTTTTTT
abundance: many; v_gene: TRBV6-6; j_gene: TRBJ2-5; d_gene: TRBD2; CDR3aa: CASSPGTSGRNWRETQYF; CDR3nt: TGTGCCAGCAGCCCGGGGACTAGCGGGAGGAATTGGCGAGAGACCCAGTACTTC
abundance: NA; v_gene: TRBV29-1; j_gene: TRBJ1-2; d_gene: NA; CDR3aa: CSVEVTGGLYGYTF; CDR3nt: TGCAGCGTTGAAGTCACGGGGGGGCTCTATGGCTACACCTTC
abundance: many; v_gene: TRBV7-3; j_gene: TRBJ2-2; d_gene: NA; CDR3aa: CASSLNAAAPNTGELFF; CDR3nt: TGTGCCAGCAGCTTAAATGCGGCAGCCCCGAACACCGGGGAGCTGTTTTTT
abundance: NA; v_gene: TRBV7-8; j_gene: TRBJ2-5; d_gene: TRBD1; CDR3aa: CASSFGQGGRETQYF; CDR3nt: TGTGCCAGCAGCTTCGGACAGGGGGGCAGAGAGACCCAGTACTTC
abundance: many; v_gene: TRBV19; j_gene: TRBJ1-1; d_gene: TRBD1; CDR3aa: CASSDRGVGTEAFF; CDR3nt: TGTGCCAGTAGCGACAGGGGTGTCGGCACTGAAGCTTTCTTT
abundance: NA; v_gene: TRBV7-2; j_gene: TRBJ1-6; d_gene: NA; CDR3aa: CASKSGSANSPLHF; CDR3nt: TGTGCCAGCAAATCCGGGTCGGCAAATTCACCCCTCCACTTT
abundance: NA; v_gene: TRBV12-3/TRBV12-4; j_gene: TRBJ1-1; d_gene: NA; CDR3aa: CASSLMAGNTEAFF; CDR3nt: TGTGCCAGCAGTTTAATGGCAGGGAACACTGAAGCTTTCTTT
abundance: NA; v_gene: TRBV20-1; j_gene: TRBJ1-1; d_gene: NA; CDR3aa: CSSGGLRDELEAFF; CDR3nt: TGCAGCTCGGGAGGACTTCGGGACGAACTCGAAGCTTTCTTT
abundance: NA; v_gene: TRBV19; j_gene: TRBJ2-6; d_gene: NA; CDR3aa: CASSIDRESSGANVLTF; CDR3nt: TGTGCCAGTAGTATAGACAGGGAGAGCTCTGGGGCCAACGTCCTGACTTTC
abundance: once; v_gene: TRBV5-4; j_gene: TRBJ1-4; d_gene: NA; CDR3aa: CASSLDSGDEKLFF; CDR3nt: TGTGCCAGCAGCTTGGATTCGGGAGATGAAAAACTGTTTTTT
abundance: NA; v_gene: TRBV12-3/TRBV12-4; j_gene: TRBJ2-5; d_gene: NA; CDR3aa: CASTTGDTQYF; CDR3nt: TGTGCCAGCACCACGGGAGATACGCAGTACTTC
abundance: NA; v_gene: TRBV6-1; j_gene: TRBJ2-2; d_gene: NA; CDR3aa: CASRTANTGELFF; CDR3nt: TGTGCCAGTCGTACCGCGAACACCGGGGAGCTGTTTTTT
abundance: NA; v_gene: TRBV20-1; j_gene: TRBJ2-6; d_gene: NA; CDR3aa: CGAERAPGANVLTF; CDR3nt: TGCGGTGCTGAGAGAGCTCCTGGGGCCAACGTCCTGACTTTC
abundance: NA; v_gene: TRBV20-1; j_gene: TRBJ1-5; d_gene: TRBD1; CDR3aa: CSASTDRVGNQPQHF; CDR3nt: TGCAGTGCCAGCACAGACAGGGTGGGCAATCAGCCCCAGCATTTT
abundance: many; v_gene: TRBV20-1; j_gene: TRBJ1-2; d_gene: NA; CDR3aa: CSARDRGGADGYTF; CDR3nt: TGCAGTGCTAGAGATCGTGGGGGGGCCGATGGCTACACCTTC
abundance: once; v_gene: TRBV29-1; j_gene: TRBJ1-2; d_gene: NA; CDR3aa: CSREDGYTF; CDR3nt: TGCAGCAGGGAAGATGGCTACACCTTC
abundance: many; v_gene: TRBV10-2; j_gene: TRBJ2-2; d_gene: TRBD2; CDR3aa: CASILNLGLAESTGELFF; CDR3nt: TGCGCCAGCATCCTGAACCTGGGCCTAGCGGAGAGTACCGGGGAGCTGTTTTTT
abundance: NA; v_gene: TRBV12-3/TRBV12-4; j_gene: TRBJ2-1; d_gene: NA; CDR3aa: CASSFAGSRYNEQFF; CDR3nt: TGTGCCAGCAGTTTCGCAGGGAGTAGGTACAATGAGCAGTTCTTC